One and the same sample provided the 2 T cell receptor beta chains below, sequenced in a study of T-cell reconstitution after alpha-beta-depleted transplantation in children. The TCRbeta library was prepared with unique molecular identifiers. In TCRdb, the PCR reads were re-called with MiXCR into one record per CDR3 protein. The table lists some 150,000 distinct CDR3 sequences, roughly 8.8% of them singletons. Sequenced material: PBMCs, mostly from graft donor cells, taken 180 days after TCRalphabeta/CD19-depleted stem cell transplant. These receptor sequences come from a female patient aged 2-9 years who had a stem cell transplant for congenital amegakaryocytic thrombocytopenia, so the T cells may come from the graft donor.

This clonotype came up a few times. The chain links TRBV30 to TRBJ2-1; tentatively, D is TRBD2 (5 bases). This CDR3 is 13 amino acids long. CDR1 is GTSNPN, CDR2 SVGIG, per germline (reference sequence). The V end was cut by 5 bases, the J end by 3 bases, with 11 bases between. CDR3: CAWSSGDYNEQFF. DNA of the CDR3: TGTGCCTGGTCCTCCGGGGACTACAATGAGCAGTTCTTC.

Many counts were recorded for this clonotype. The chain has TRBV4-1 and TRBJ1-4; D not certain. V was trimmed by 1 base and J by 6 bases, leaving 12 bases between them. This CDR3 contains 15 residues. Germline V gene sequence: CDR1 MGHRA, CDR2 YSYEKL. The DNA for the CDR3 is TGCGCCAGCAGCCAAGGGTGGGCAGGACATGAAAAACTGTTTTTT. Translated, it gives CASSQGWAGHEKLFF.